One and the same sample provided the 25 T cell receptor beta chains below, sequenced in a study of vaccination effects on CD4 cells after COVID-19. No antigen has been assigned to these receptors. TCRdb's table, derived via immunoSEQ multiplex PCR, lists solely in-frame clones and lacks some. The data hold approximately 44,000 clones, with around three quarters observed a single time. Sequencing followed a ViraFEST assay step that expanded antigen-specific CD4+ T cells with viral peptide pools. Subsequent to a culture period of under 11 days, CD4+ T cells were isolated. Among the vaccine recipients, none had a prior SARS-CoV-2 infection, and nucleocapsid antibodies were negative. The sequences come from CD4+ T cells from PBMCs cultured with HCoV-NL63 spike peptides, collected before COVID-19 vaccination. The source is a human donor who received a COVID-19 vaccine.

J is TRBJ1-4 and V is TRBV5-1; D ambiguous. The CDR3 has 14 residues. From germline, CDR1 is SGHRS and CDR2 YFSETQ. V lost 1 base and J 0 bases, leaving 4 bases between the germline ends. CDR3 in DNA: TGCGCCAGCAGCTTGAGTGCAACTAATGAAAAACTGTTTTTT. This sequence encodes CASSLSATNEKLFF.

The V gene is TRBV7-2, the J gene TRBJ2-7; 8 bases align to TRBD2. The CDR3 is 15 amino acids. CDR1 and CDR2 from the germline V gene are SGHTA and FQGNSA. V shed 1 base and J 5 bases; nucleotides not matched to a gene: 7. The chain's CDR3 is CASSLGVRGGDEQYV. The CDR3 nucleotides are TGTGCCAGCAGCTTAGGGGTCCGGGGGGGCGACGAGCAGTACGTC.

V usage is TRBV14 and J usage is TRBJ1-6; the D is unclear. The CDR3 totals 16 residues. Trimming removed 0 bases at V and 10 bases at J, with 16 bases between. The germline V gene has CDR1 SGHDN and CDR2 FVKESK. CDR3 sequence reads: CASSQDVGRIGSPLHF. CDR3 DNA sequence: TGTGCCAGCAGCCAAGATGTTGGGCGAATCGGATCACCCCTCCACTTT.

The gene calls are TRBV6-5 and TRBJ2-1, with TRBD1 matching over 9 bases. Germline values: CDR1 MNHEY, CDR2 SVGAGI. CDR3 length: 15 amino acids. V was clipped by 6 bases and J by 7 bases; unmatched bases: 10. CDR3: CASSSTGGAVNEQFF. In nucleotides, the CDR3 is TGTGCCAGCAGCTCCACAGGGGGCGCGGTGAATGAGCAGTTCTTC.

The chain carries TRBV6-2 or TRBV6-3 and TRBJ2-1; D gene ambiguous. Germline CDR1 is MNHEY and CDR2 is SVGEGT. V lost 0 bases to trimming and J lost 6 bases, with 15 bases between them. The CDR3 extends over 16 amino acids. This CDR3 is CASSYSSSGSRNEQFF. DNA of the CDR3: TGTGCCAGCAGTTACTCGAGCTCGGGCTCGCGCAATGAGCAGTTCTTC.

The chain couples TRBV30 to TRBJ1-2, with 7 nucleotides matching TRBD1. V lost 0 bases, J lost 8 bases, and 9 bases stayed unmatched. Germline V gene lookup returns CDR1 GTSNPN and CDR2 SVGIG (reference sequence). The CDR3 contains 14 residues. The CDR3 nucleotides read TGTGCCTGGAGTGTAGGAACAGGGGCGCGGGGCTACACCTTC. This encodes CAWSVGTGARGYTF.

In this sample, this clone turned up once. The CDR3 loop reads CASRDRNLKGETQYF. The CDR3 nucleotides are TGTGCCAGTAGGGACAGGAATCTCAAGGGGGAGACCCAGTACTTC. The chain employs TRBV19 and TRBJ2-5, with 7 bases identical to TRBD1. There are 15 residues in the CDR3. Germline-derived CDR1 and CDR2 are LNHDA and SQIVND (reference sequence). V was pared by 6 bases and J by 5 bases, with 12 bases of the junction left unmatched.

V and J are TRBV7-2 and TRBJ2-5; a weak D match, TRBD1 (5 bases). Germline V gene data show CDR1 as SGHTA and CDR2 as FQGNSA. The CDR3 covers 14 residues. Trimming cost V 5 bases and J 5 bases, with 15 bases left between them. CDR3 coding DNA: TGTGCCAGCAGCCTCGACAGTGAGTGGGAGACCCAGTACTTC. Its protein product is CASSLDSEWETQYF.

The V gene is TRBV5-3, the J gene TRBJ2-1, with a weak D call TRBD2 (6 bases). TRBV5-3 qualifies as an ORF whose function is uncertain. V was trimmed by 5 bases and J by 7 bases, leaving 13 bases between them. The CDR3 is made up of 13 amino acids. CDR3 in DNA: TGTGCCAGAAGTGTCCGGGACTTAAATGAGCAGTTCTTC. This gives the protein CARSVRDLNEQFF.

V is TRBV6-6 and J is TRBJ2-2, with 7 bases lining up with TRBD1. CDR1 and CDR2 from the germline V gene are MNHNY and SVGAGI (reference sequence). V lost 8 bases to trimming and J lost 0 bases; unmatched junction nucleotides: 3. The CDR3 totals 14 residues. CDR3 bases: TGTGCCAGCCAAGGGACAGCGAACACCGGGGAGCTGTTTTTT. As protein: CASQGTANTGELFF.

This clone was seen a handful of times. This sequence joins TRBV30 and TRBJ2-1; TRBD1 matches at 8 bases. Germline lookup yields CDR1 GTSNPN and CDR2 SVGIG (reference sequence). CDR3 length: 13 amino acids. V lost 5 bases, J lost 3 bases, and 3 bases stayed unmatched. CDR3 sequence: CAWGDRYYNEQFF. CDR3 nucleotide sequence: TGTGCCTGGGGGGACAGGTACTACAATGAGCAGTTCTTC.

The V call is TRBV10-1, the J call TRBJ2-2; perhaps TRBD2 as D (6 bases). V gave up 3 bases and J gave up 9 bases, with 8 bases separating them. CDR1 and CDR2 from the germline V gene are WNHNN and SYGVQD (reference sequence). The CDR3 covers 12 residues. This chain's CDR3 is CASSERGWELFF. CDR3 DNA sequence: TGCGCCAGCAGTGAACGGGGGTGGGAGCTGTTTTTT.

This sequence joins TRBV18 and TRBJ1-1; D is ambiguous. With 2 bases removed from V and 5 bases from J, the gap between germline ends came to 12 bases. CDR1 and CDR2 (germline): KGHSH, LQKENI. The CDR3 runs to 14 residues. CDR3 in amino acids: CASSPTDQSTEAFF. The CDR3 region has the DNA TGTGCCAGCTCACCAACAGACCAGAGTACTGAAGCTTTCTTT.

The gene calls are TRBV6-1 and TRBJ2-3; D gene ambiguous. The CDR3 has 15 residues. CDR1 is MNHNS and CDR2 is SASEGT in the germline V gene. V was clipped by 3 bases and J by 0 bases, with 10 bases between them. The CDR3: CASSEASTSTDTQYF. CDR3 nucleotides: TGTGCCAGCAGTGAGGCATCCACTAGCACAGATACGCAGTATTTT.

The chain is built from TRBV19 and TRBJ2-1; 9 bases map to TRBD1. The CDR3 extends over 15 amino acids. CDR1 is LNHDA, CDR2 SQIVND, per germline (reference sequence). The junction had 8 bases not matched to a gene; V was cut back by 5 bases and J by 6 bases. Here the CDR3 DNA reads TGTGCCAGTAGTCTCGGACAGGGGTTCTCCAATGAGCAGTTCTTC. As protein: CASSLGQGFSNEQFF.

The chain combines TRBV6-5 with TRBJ1-5; D is uncertain. The V end lost 10 bases, the J end lost 0 bases, and 13 bases lay between the germline ends. CDR1 is MNHEY, CDR2 SVGAGI, per germline. This CDR3 contains 14 residues. CDR3 bases: TGTGCCACCCAATCGCAGTATAGCAATCAGCCCCAGCATTTT. Its protein is CATQSQYSNQPQHF.

The chain employs TRBV24-1 and TRBJ1-3, with 8 bases fitting TRBD1. V dropped 4 bases and J dropped 4; count of bases not matched to a gene: 11. From germline, CDR1 is KGHDR and CDR2 SFDVKD. CDR3 length: 17 residues. The CDR3 nucleotides are TGTGCCACCAGTGACTCCGGACAGGGAGACGCCGGAAACACCATATATTTT. It yields the protein CATSDSGQGDAGNTIYF.

This CDR3 is CASSQLQGGAGELFF. For the CDR3, the DNA is TGTGCCAGCAGCCAACTACAGGGAGGGGCCGGGGAGCTGTTTTTT. This chain connects TRBV11-2 to TRBJ2-2; D might be TRBD2 (7 bases). Trimming left V 5 bases short and J 6 bases short, with 16 bases between. Germline V gene data show CDR1 as SGHAT and CDR2 as FQNNGV. The CDR3 sequence is 15 residues long.

J is TRBJ2-5 and V is TRBV3-1 (or the pseudogene TRBV3-2); 9 nucleotides agree with TRBD1. Germline V CDR1 and CDR2: LGHDT, YNNKEL (reference sequence). The CDR3 loop spans 16 amino acids. V was clipped by 4 bases and J by 5 bases; unmatched bases: 11. CDR3 DNA: TGTGCCAGCAGCCGCTTGCCGGGACAGGGAGGGGAGACCCAGTACTTC. Translation: CASSRLPGQGGETQYF.

The chain has TRBV2 and TRBJ2-3; maybe TRBD2 (5 bases). CDR1 is SNHLY and CDR2 is FYNNEI in the germline V gene. This CDR3 has 11 amino acids. The V end was cut by 6 bases, the J end by 8 bases, with 9 bases between. The CDR3 coding sequence is TGTGCCAGCAGGCTAGCAAGTACGCAGTATTTT. It is translated as CASRLASTQYF.

The chain carries TRBV7-9 and TRBJ1-3; D is possibly TRBD1 (5 bases). The CDR3 totals 14 residues. V was pared by 8 bases and J by 2 bases, with 13 bases between. In germline, CDR1 is SEHNR, CDR2 FQNEAQ (reference sequence). In DNA, the CDR3 is TGTGCCAGCGCCCGACAGACCACTGGAAACACCATATATTTT. Encoded protein: CASARQTTGNTIYF.

The genes are TRBV19 and TRBJ1-1; a possible D gene is TRBD1 (5 bases). V was trimmed by 1 base and J by 0 bases, leaving 9 bases between them. The germline V gene encodes CDR1 LNHDA and CDR2 SQIVND (reference sequence). This CDR3 has 15 amino acids. In DNA, the CDR3 is TGTGCCAGTAGTATAGGGGGACTGATGAACACTGAAGCTTTCTTT. Translating it yields CASSIGGLMNTEAFF.

The rearrangement joins TRBV9 to TRBJ2-5; a possible D gene is TRBD1 (6 bases). Trimming stripped 4 bases from V and 5 bases from J, with 9 bases between. This CDR3 contains 12 residues. In germline, CDR1 is SGDLS, CDR2 YYNGEE. This CDR3 is CASSFQGETQYF. The CDR3 bases are TGTGCCAGCAGCTTCCAGGGGGAGACCCAGTACTTC.

The rearrangement links TRBV6-5 to TRBJ1-5; D is possibly TRBD1 (6 bases). The germline V and J ends were trimmed by 5 bases and 0 bases, with 11 bases remaining between them. This CDR3 contains 15 residues. Looked up from germline, CDR1 is MNHEY and CDR2 is SVGAGI. CDR3 amino acids: CASSTDSGSNQPQHF. CDR3 DNA sequence: TGTGCCAGCAGTACGGACAGTGGTAGCAATCAGCCCCAGCATTTT.

This chain links TRBV9 with TRBJ1-6; 8 nucleotides match TRBD1. V lost 3 bases and J lost 9; bases outside the gene matches: 2. The germline V gene has CDR1 SGDLS and CDR2 YYNGEE. The CDR3 sequence is 13 residues long. The CDR3 DNA sequence: TGTGCCAGCAGCGACAGGGGGAGTTCACCCCTCCACTTT. Protein: CASSDRGSSPLHF.